The present entry profiles one T cell receptor beta chain with its context. Per the study methods: Amplifying reference gene primers gave estimates of nucleated cell counts. The protocol was immunoSEQ multiplex PCR, while the TCRdb copy is restricted to in-frame clones and leaves out a portion. That table supplies the V and J calls and clone size; D and trimming were determined from the DNA. The sample includes about 340,000 clones, 88% of them seen just once. Patients in Seattle were enrolled during active infection, then followed longitudinally. This sample is part of a study of blood T cell repertoires in COVID-19. Study overall: Sites across the United States, Italy and Spain contributed samples from acute and convalescent COVID-19. PBMCs, B-cell-depleted T cells, or T cells provided the cDNA or gDNA that made up the material.

The source of this sequence is a woman between 70 and 85 years old with COVID-19, enrolled during active disease. Sequencing was carried out using peripheral blood.

DNA for the CDR3: TGTGCCAGCAGTCGAAAAGAAGGGACAAGGGATGGCTACACCTTC. It is translated as CASSRKEGTRDGYTF. The chain uses TRBV7-9 and TRBJ1-2; TRBD1 is a possible D gene (6 bases). Germline V gene data show CDR1 as SEHNR and CDR2 as FQNEAQ (reference sequence). Trimming took off 6 bases at V and 6 bases at J, with 20 bases between the two ends. The length of the CDR3 is 15 residues.